The clone carrying this TCR beta chain was detected ten times or more. What it binds is not known. Authors' analysis steps: Across clinicopathological groups, CDR3 differences served as the basis for building a distant-metastasis classifier for papillary thyroid cancer. TCRdb redid the clone calls on the PCR reads using MiXCR. TCRdb assigned the V and J calls; the authors' analysis was not used. Found here are 15,000 to 20,000 clones, about 20% of them singletons; the top ten hold just over 20%. These data are taken from a study of metastatic and nonmetastatic thyroid tumors. Study context: Comparison of repertoires was carried out across blood and tumor or nodule tissue from malignant and benign thyroid patients.

Study findings and constraints: For both blood and tumor, malignant thyroid tumors reportedly showed significantly higher TCR beta diversity than benign nodules did.

Thyroid surgery took place with no prior treatment in any patient. The CDR3 runs 13 residues. From germline, CDR1 is LNHDA and CDR2 SQIVND (reference sequence). The V end lost 3 bases, the J end lost 8 bases, and 11 bases lay between the germline ends. This clonotype was obtained from a female donor with papillary thyroid cancer or a benign thyroid nodule (not recorded which). Some clones in this sample may be carry-over from other donors' samples. This chain links TRBV19 with TRBJ2-1, with a weak D call TRBD2 (7 bases). The source material was adjacent normal tissue. The CDR3 is CASSIGGPHEQFF. CDR3 nucleotides: TGTGCCAGTAGTATCGGGGGGCCCCATGAGCAGTTCTTC.